This TCR beta chain was recorded in a study of Graves' ophthalmopathy and Graves' hyperthyroidism. Transcripts of RNA were the source for amplifying TCR beta CDR3 regions. Second-round multiplex PCR came after a first-round RT-PCR that employed HTBI primers. One entry per CDR3 protein, called by TCRdb with MiXCR from the multiplex PCR reads. The repertoire has more than 150,000 distinct CDR3 sequences, over 35% of them found once; the top ten carry under 7%. This CDR3 has 15 amino acids. The germline gives CDR1 SGHRS, CDR2 YFSETQ. The V and J ends lost 1 base and 0 bases respectively, with 10 bases between them. This clonotype appeared many times. More than 7.5 ml of fresh blood yielded the PBMCs by density gradient.

This receptor was identified in a middle-aged woman with Graves' ophthalmopathy. The sequenced sample consisted of peripheral blood. The chain has TRBV5-1 and TRBJ2-5, with no clear D. CDR3 nucleotide sequence: TGCGCCAGCAGCTTGATGGCGGAGTACCAAGAGACCCAGTACTTC. Its translation: CASSLMAEYQETQYF.